Listed here is a single TCR beta chain. Antigen specificity is unknown. The data were taken from a study of naive and memory T cell subsets. General study findings and limits: Each distinct alpha or beta sequence counts as one clonotype. A few larger clonotypes appeared in naive repertoires, especially CD8, possibly memory cells re-expressing CD45RA. Gini index rose across naive, CM, EM and EMRA in CD4 and CD8. Findings for naive and memory subsets could not be checked against ground truth. Over 85% of naive TCR sequences appeared only once after error correction, unlike memory subsets.

An equimolar mix of two oligonucleotides served as the beta constant-region primer for TRBC1 and TRBC2. Four rounds of PCR amplified the ligated cDNA using nested alpha and beta constant-region primers plus SP2. TCRdb redid the calling of the UMI-ligation and nested PCR reads with MiXCR, one entry per CDR3 protein. The table lists roughly 97,000 distinct CDR3 sequences, roughly 15% of them singletons. Germline loops: CDR1 MNHEY, CDR2 SMNVEV (reference sequence). The CDR3 is 18 amino acids. The V and J ends lost 6 bases and 2 bases, in that order; junction bases with no gene match: 16. Material for sequencing was naive CD8+ T cells from blood. This chain joins TRBV27 and TRBJ2-3, with 8 bases matching TRBD2. The receptor was isolated from a human donor in good health. CDR3 DNA: TGTGCCAGCAGCCCCGTAGTAGCGGGGCCAACCCCCACAGATACGCAGTATTTT. It specifies CASSPVVAGPTPTDTQYF.